Below, 25 T cell receptor beta chains from the same sample are listed, as sequenced in a study of vaccination and CD4 T cells after COVID-19 (dated by TCRdb to between 2021 and 2024). The sample's treatment or condition, from its label and the paper: approximately nine-day PBMC culture with coronavirus spike peptide pools or control peptides (ViraFEST assay). No cognate antigen is known for these TCRs. Libraries were made using PCR. The sample was run on an Illumina iSeq 100. DNA from cultured CD4+ T cells underwent TCR sequencing with the Oncomine TCR Beta short-read assay at the Johns Hopkins FTIC core. In-frame beta chains were kept once TCRdb had trimmed the public reads at Q25 with fastp and called clones with MiXCR. Every distinct CDR3 protein forms one entry, paired with its most common genes and DNA. The sample yields more than 20,000 distinct CDR3 sequences; around three quarters were counted once. Approximately 8.6% of the sample goes to the ten largest clones.

The sequencing sample was made of CD4+ T cells from blood, cultured in vitro. These receptors all stem from a human donor who had recovered from COVID-19.

This clonotype appeared a single time. The chain is built from TRBV7-9 and TRBJ1-1; 10 bases match TRBD1. The CDR3 spans 17 residues. CDR1 and CDR2 (germline): SEHNR, FQNEAQ (reference sequence). After removal of 2 bases from V and 0 bases from J, the junction contained 6 bases not matched to a gene. CDR3 protein: CASSLWGTGDMNTEAFF. The CDR3 DNA reads TGTGCCAGCAGCTTATGGGGGACAGGGGATATGAACACTGAAGCTTTCTTT.

Here the CDR3 reads CASSLGPSGRTDTQYF. Written as DNA, the CDR3 is TGTGCCAGCAGCTTAGGGCCTAGCGGGAGAACAGATACGCAGTATTTT. V usage is TRBV7-8 and J usage is TRBJ2-3; 10 nucleotides line up with TRBD2. J was trimmed by 3 bases and V by 1 base; bases with no gene match: 4. The CDR3 totals 16 residues. Germline assignment: CDR1 SGHVS and CDR2 FQNEAQ.

This rearrangement joins TRBV20-1 to TRBJ2-1; D is ambiguous. Germline CDR1 DFQATT, CDR2 SNEGSKA (reference sequence). Between the trimmed V and J ends, which lost 5 bases and 7 bases, there was a span of 15 bases. This CDR3 has 13 amino acids. In DNA form, the CDR3 reads TGCAGTGCTGGCGCTCCAACTGGGAATGAGCAGTTCTTC. Its protein product is CSAGAPTGNEQFF.

This rearrangement joins TRBV11-2 to TRBJ2-2; D remains unclear. CDR3 size: 13 residues. Trimming shortened V by 1 base and J by 7 bases, and 7 bases separated the two germline ends. CDR1 and CDR2 (germline): SGHAT, FQNNGV. The DNA of the CDR3 is TGTGCCAGCAGCTTAGGTCCTAGCGGGGAGCTGTTTTTT. It specifies CASSLGPSGELFF. The variable domain in full, with the rest retrieved from reference TRBV11-2 and TRBJ2-2, is EAGVAQSPRYKIIEKRQSVAFWCNPISGHATLYWYQQILGQGPKLLIQFQNNGVVDDSQLPKDRFSAERLKGVDSTLKIQPAKLEDSAVYLCASSLGPSGELFFGEGSRLTVL.

This sequence joins TRBV20-1 and TRBJ2-3, with D uncertain. Trimming left V 5 bases short and J 3 bases short, with 6 bases between. There are 11 residues in the CDR3. Per the germline V gene, CDR1 is DFQATT and CDR2 is SNEGSKA (reference sequence). The CDR3 region has the DNA TGCAGTGCTCCCGCAACAGATACGCAGTATTTT. It encodes CSAPATDTQYF.

The CDR3 sequence: CSALWGGVRYGYTF. CDR3 DNA sequence: TGCAGCGCCTTGTGGGGGGGCGTTCGGTATGGCTACACCTTC. V gene TRBV29-1 combines with J gene TRBJ1-2, with D possibly being TRBD1 (6 bases). CDR1 SQVTM and CDR2 ANQGSEA come from the germline V gene. The CDR3 has 14 residues. Trimming stripped 7 bases from V and 5 bases from J, with 20 bases between.

The V gene is TRBV11-1, the J gene TRBJ1-3; perhaps TRBD1 as D (5 bases). Looked up from germline, CDR1 is SGHAT and CDR2 is FQDESV (reference sequence). This CDR3 has 13 residues. Trimming shortened V by 8 bases and J by 4 bases, and 12 bases separated the two germline ends. The CDR3 bases are TGTGCCAGCCAACTGACAGACGGAAACACCATATATTTT. Protein: CASQLTDGNTIYF.

This rearrangement joins TRBV19 to TRBJ2-3, with D possibly being TRBD1 or TRBD2 (5 bases each). CDR1 and CDR2 from the germline V gene are LNHDA and SQIVND (reference sequence). Between the trimmed V and J ends, which lost 0 bases and 0 bases, there was a span of 19 bases. This CDR3 is 19 amino acids long. CDR3 sequence reads: CASSIDTLGRGASTDTQYF. CDR3 DNA: TGTGCCAGTAGTATAGATACCTTGGGACGGGGAGCTAGCACAGATACGCAGTATTTT. Together with reference TRBV19 and TRBJ2-3, the CDR3 gives the full variable domain: DGGITQSPKYLFRKEGQNVTLSCEQNLNHDAMYWYRQDPGQGLRLIYYSQIVNDFQKGDIAEGYSVSREKKESFPLTVTSAQKNPTAFYLCASSIDTLGRGASTDTQYFGPGTRLTVL.

The V gene is TRBV19, the J gene TRBJ2-7; TRBD1 aligns across 7 bases. CDR3 length equals 15 residues. The germline gives CDR1 LNHDA, CDR2 SQIVND (reference sequence). V lost 6 bases and J lost 1; bases outside the gene matches: 9. The CDR3 region has the DNA TGTGCCAGTAGAACTACCGGGACAGCTTCCTACGAGCAGTACTTC. It translates to CASRTTGTASYEQYF.

This rearrangement joins TRBV7-3 to TRBJ1-2; 7 bases align to TRBD1. This CDR3 contains 14 residues. V was pared by 2 bases and J by 6 bases, with 6 bases of the junction left unmatched. Germline CDR1 reads SGHTA; CDR2 reads FQGTGA. In DNA, the CDR3 is TGTGCCAGCAGCTTAGAGGGGGCGTCGGATGGCTACACCTTC. Residues: CASSLEGASDGYTF.

This chain connects TRBV30 to TRBJ1-2, with no clear D. The CDR3 runs 13 residues. V lost 8 bases, J lost 2 bases, and 15 bases lay in between. Germline V gives CDR1 GTSNPN, CDR2 SVGIG (reference sequence). DNA of the CDR3: TGTGCCCGCGGAAGTATCTCAAACTATGGCTACACCTTC. Translation gives CARGSISNYGYTF.

This sequence joins TRBV6-2 or TRBV6-3 and TRBJ1-5; no reliable D call. The V and J ends lost 7 bases and 0 bases respectively, with 10 bases between them. Germline V gene lookup returns CDR1 MNHEY and CDR2 SVGEGT. There are 14 residues in the CDR3. The CDR3 nucleotides read TGTGCCAGCACCACACAGAGTAGCAATCAGCCCCAGCATTTT. This codes for CASTTQSSNQPQHF.

The chain combines TRBV7-3 with TRBJ2-5, with D unclear. The germline gives CDR1 SGHTA, CDR2 FQGTGA. Deletions cut 2 bases from V and 1 base from J, with 11 bases between. CDR3 length equals 15 residues. The CDR3: CASSLGDTAQETQYF. In DNA form, the CDR3 reads TGTGCCAGCAGCTTAGGCGATACCGCCCAAGAGACCCAGTACTTC.

The CDR3 here is CASSFRPINYGYTF. CDR3 coding DNA: TGTGCCAGCAGCTTTCGTCCCATTAACTATGGCTACACCTTC. The chain carries TRBV7-9 and TRBJ1-2; D is undetermined. The germline gives CDR1 SEHNR, CDR2 FQNEAQ (reference sequence). V lost 3 bases and J 1 base, leaving 9 bases between the germline ends. The CDR3 runs to 14 residues.

The gene calls are TRBV6-1 and TRBJ2-1; TRBD1 aligns across 10 bases. The CDR3 consists of 14 residues. V dropped 6 bases and J dropped 8; count of bases not matched to a gene: 7. Germline-derived CDR1 and CDR2 are MNHNS and SASEGT. CDR3 loop: CASSQDRGIDEQFF. In DNA, the CDR3 is TGTGCCAGCAGCCAGGACAGGGGGATCGATGAGCAGTTCTTC.

J is TRBJ1-5 and V is TRBV10-2; no firm D call. In germline, CDR1 is WSHSY, CDR2 SAAADI. V dropped 6 bases and J dropped 7 bases, with 13 bases sitting between them. This CDR3 region has 13 residues. This CDR3 reads CASSPWENQPQHF. CDR3 nucleotides: TGCGCCAGCAGCCCCTGGGAGAACCAGCCCCAGCATTTT.

CDR3 residues: CASSPLGGSKWAFF. Here the CDR3 DNA reads TGTGCCAGCAGCCCTTTGGGGGGGTCCAAATGGGCTTTCTTT. V gene TRBV7-3 combines with J gene TRBJ1-1; D is perhaps TRBD1 (5 bases). This CDR3 is 14 amino acids long. Germline lookup yields CDR1 SGHTA and CDR2 FQGTGA. Deletions cut 5 bases from V and 11 bases from J, with 21 bases between.

The genes are TRBV20-1 and TRBJ1-5; no definite D call. The V and J ends lost 2 bases and 3 bases respectively, with 17 bases between them. From germline, CDR1 is DFQATT and CDR2 SNEGSKA (reference sequence). CDR3 length: 16 amino acids. In DNA form, the CDR3 reads TGCAGTGCTAGAAGTAAACAGAAGATAAACAATCAGCCCCAGCATTTT. Its translation: CSARSKQKINNQPQHF.

The chain couples TRBV7-9 to TRBJ1-3; no clear D gene. Germline CDR1 is SEHNR and CDR2 is FQNEAQ (reference sequence). This CDR3 comprises 15 residues. V lost 1 base to trimming and J lost 0 bases, with 7 bases between them. The CDR3 nucleotides read TGTGCCAGCAGCTTAGTCGATATCTCTGGAAACACCATATATTTT. Its protein is CASSLVDISGNTIYF.

The chain joins TRBV29-1 to TRBJ1-1; D is undetermined. Between the trimmed V and J ends, which lost 8 bases and 4 bases, there was a span of 11 bases. Germline values: CDR1 SQVTM, CDR2 ANQGSEA. There are 11 residues in the CDR3. CDR3 DNA: TGCAGCCTCAAGTGGGGCACTGAAGCTTTCTTT. Amino acids: CSLKWGTEAFF.

This clonotype was counted a few times. The chain recombines TRBV30 with TRBJ1-5, with 7 bases that match TRBD1. The CDR3 totals 16 residues. Germline V gene lookup returns CDR1 GTSNPN and CDR2 SVGIG (reference sequence). Trimming cost V 4 bases and J 3 bases; bases outside gene matches: 12. The CDR3 sequence: CAWKKAGGFLNQPQHF. CDR3 coding DNA: TGTGCCTGGAAGAAGGCAGGGGGGTTCCTCAATCAGCCCCAGCATTTT.

This rearrangement joins TRBV7-3 to TRBJ1-5; TRBD1 is a possible D gene (6 bases). The CDR3 is 15 residues long. Germline V lookup: CDR1 SGHTA, CDR2 FQGTGA. V lost 5 bases, J lost 7 bases, and 18 bases lay in between. CDR3 residues: CASSKNSGAGQPQHF. Written as DNA, the CDR3 is TGTGCCAGCAGCAAAAATTCGGGGGCAGGACAGCCCCAGCATTTT.

This clonotype came up once. The chain uses TRBV14 and TRBJ2-3; D gene unclear. Germline-derived CDR1 and CDR2 are SGHDN and FVKESK. Between the trimmed V and J ends, which lost 2 bases and 6 bases, there was a span of 21 bases. CDR3 length equals 17 residues. The CDR3 region has the DNA TGTGCCAGCAGCCAACCCCTCGGGTATGGACGCGAGGATACGCAGTATTTT. This codes for CASSQPLGYGREDTQYF.

The chain links TRBV7-9 to TRBJ2-7; D is undetermined. V lost 5 bases to trimming and J lost 2 bases, with 16 bases between them. CDR3 length: 15 amino acids. Germline-derived CDR1 and CDR2 are SEHNR and FQNEAQ (reference sequence). CDR3 sequence (DNA): TGTGCCAGCAGCCCAACCAACCAGGCCGCCTACGAGCAGTACTTC. Translating it yields CASSPTNQAAYEQYF.

The CDR3 nucleotides are TGTGCCAGCATCTTAGGACACTATAGCAATCAGCCCCAGCATTTT. Translated: CASILGHYSNQPQHF. The rearrangement joins TRBV6-1 to TRBJ1-5; possible D gene TRBD1, 5 bases. Germline V gives CDR1 MNHNS, CDR2 SASEGT. The CDR3 extends over 15 amino acids. Trimming took 7 bases from V and 0 from J, leaving 13 bases between them.